The text below deals with one T cell receptor (beta chain). The method was immunoSEQ multiplex PCR; TCRdb's version includes in-frame clones alone and lacks a portion of them. The top ten hold 0.25% to 0.35% of the sample, which has tens of thousands of clones, around 93% seen once. The data belong to a study of OX40 agonist ivuxolimab in advanced cancers. In germline, CDR1 is SGHNT, CDR2 YENEEA. The CDR3 consists of 13 residues. Trimming took off 5 bases at V and 4 bases at J, with 12 bases between the two ends. The TCR originated in an adult with an advanced solid tumor such as melanoma, head and neck, liver or kidney cancer. The chain joins TRBV11-3 to TRBJ2-7, with a possible D match to TRBD1 (6 bases). The sequencing used CD4+ or CD8+ T cells sorted from blood, collected in a trial of the OX40 agonist ivuxolimab. The CDR3 coding sequence is TGTGCCAGCAGCCCCTTGGACAGTTACGAGCAGTACTTC. Amino acids: CASSPLDSYEQYF.